A selection of T cell receptor beta chains follows, all from one sample in a study of CD8 T cells in ankylosing spondylitis. From the 5' RACE reads, TCRdb called clonotypes with MiXCR, one entry per CDR3 protein. The top ten clones hold 3% to 4% of a sample with 500,000 or so distinct CDR3 sequences, approximately 5.3% of them seen once. Material: blood, either unsorted or a sorted T cell fraction (not recorded which). The receptors come from a male donor with ankylosing spondylitis. CDR3s include the opening cysteine and the closing phenylalanine or tryptophan. A D gene is named only where the DNA matches it firmly. For some rows the clone size is stated as once, few or many, or as a class when expanded; others skip it.

>TRBD2|TRBV3-1|many|TRBJ2-7
TGTGCCAGCAGCCAAGGGACTAGCGGGGAGCAGTACTTC
CASSQGTSGEQYF
>TRBD1|TRBV12-3/TRBV12-4|many|TRBJ2-3
TGTGCCAGCAGTTTAATAGGACAGGGCACAGATACGCAGTATTTT
CASSLIGQGTDTQYF
>-|TRBV20-1|-|TRBJ1-5
TGCAGTGCTAAAGGAATTGGCGAGCAGCCCCAGCATTTT
CSAKGIGEQPQHF
>-|TRBV9|many|TRBJ2-1
TGTGCCAGCAGCGGCGGGGGCGCCTACAATGAGCAGTTCTTC
CASSGGGAYNEQFF
>-|TRBV7-2|many|TRBJ1-5
TGTGCCAGCAGCTTGGGAGGAGCCGACAGGAATCAGCCCCAGCATTTT
CASSLGGADRNQPQHF
>TRBD1|TRBV28|many|TRBJ1-2
TGTGCCAGCAGTTCGGGACAGGGGCCTTATGGCTACACCTTC
CASSSGQGPYGYTF
>TRBD2|TRBV12-3/TRBV12-4|many|TRBJ2-2
TGTGCCAGCAGTTTACCTAGCGGATACACCGGGGAGCTGTTTTTT
CASSLPSGYTGELFF
>-|TRBV7-2|many|TRBJ1-2
TGTGCCAGCAGCTTCGGCGGGCAATATGGCTACACCTTC
CASSFGGQYGYTF
>-|TRBV20-1|many|TRBJ2-1
TGCAGTGCTAGAGATCCCGGGAATCCCTACAATGAGCAGTTCTTC
CSARDPGNPYNEQFF
>TRBD2|TRBV6-1|many|TRBJ2-7
TGTGCCAGCAGTGAAGGGTGGCGGGAGACCTACGAGCAGTACTTC
CASSEGWRETYEQYF
>-|TRBV12-3/TRBV12-4|many|TRBJ2-5
TGTGCCAGCAGTTTCCGGGGGTCTGAGGAGACCCAGTACTTC
CASSFRGSEETQYF
>-|TRBV5-1|many|TRBJ1-2
TGCGCCAGCAGTACAGGAGATAACTATGGCTACACCTTC
CASSTGDNYGYTF
>-|TRBV20-1|many|TRBJ2-1
TGCAGTGCTAGAGATCGAAGCGATGAGCAGTTCTTC
CSARDRSDEQFF
>TRBD1|TRBV27|many|TRBJ1-5
TGTGCCAGCAGTATCCGACAGGGGAAAGGGTATCAGCCCCAGCATTTT
CASSIRQGKGYQPQHF
>TRBD1|TRBV24-1|few|TRBJ2-7
TGTGCCACCAGTGATTTTTGGGACAGGGCGTACTTC
CATSDFWDRAYF
>TRBD2|TRBV7-2|many|TRBJ2-7
TGTGCCAGCACAACTACTAGCGGGGCTTCCTACGAGCAGTACTTC
CASTTTSGASYEQYF
>TRBD1|TRBV11-2|many|TRBJ1-1
TGTGCCAGCAGCCGCGTTACAGGGGGCAGGGGGATGAACACTGAAGCTTTCTTT
CASSRVTGGRGMNTEAFF
>-|TRBV5-5|many|TRBJ2-7
TGTGCCAGCAATCCGACCCCCTCCTACGAGCAGTACTTC
CASNPTPSYEQYF
>-|TRBV7-9|many|TRBJ2-7
TGTGCCAGCAGCCCCCGGACAGCTAGGGAGCAGTACTTC
CASSPRTAREQYF
>-|TRBV6-2/TRBV6-3|many|TRBJ1-5
TGTGCCAGCAGTTGGTGGTCGAGCAATCAGCCCCAGCATTTT
CASSWWSSNQPQHF
>TRBD1|TRBV5-1|many|TRBJ2-5
TGCGCCAGCAGCTTACAGGGGGCAGGCGAGACCCAGTACTTC
CASSLQGAGETQYF
>TRBD1|TRBV29-1|many|TRBJ2-2
TGCAGCGTGAACCGGGACAGGGGCACCGGGGAGCTGTTTTTT
CSVNRDRGTGELFF
>TRBD2|TRBV7-2|-|TRBJ2-5
TGTGCCAGCAGCTCCTTCGTCGCGGGGGAAGAGACCCAGTACTTC
CASSSFVAGEETQYF
>-|TRBV4-3|many|TRBJ1-1
TGCGCCAGCAGCCAAGTGGGCTGGAACACTGAAGCTTTCTTT
CASSQVGWNTEAFF
>-|TRBV27|-|TRBJ2-1
TGTGCCAGCAGTTTATTGGGGAGCGGCAGCTCCTACAATGAGCAGTTCTTC
CASSLLGSGSSYNEQFF
>-|TRBV29-1|many|TRBJ1-1
TGCAGCGTTCCGGTGAACACTGAAGCTTTCTTT
CSVPVNTEAFF